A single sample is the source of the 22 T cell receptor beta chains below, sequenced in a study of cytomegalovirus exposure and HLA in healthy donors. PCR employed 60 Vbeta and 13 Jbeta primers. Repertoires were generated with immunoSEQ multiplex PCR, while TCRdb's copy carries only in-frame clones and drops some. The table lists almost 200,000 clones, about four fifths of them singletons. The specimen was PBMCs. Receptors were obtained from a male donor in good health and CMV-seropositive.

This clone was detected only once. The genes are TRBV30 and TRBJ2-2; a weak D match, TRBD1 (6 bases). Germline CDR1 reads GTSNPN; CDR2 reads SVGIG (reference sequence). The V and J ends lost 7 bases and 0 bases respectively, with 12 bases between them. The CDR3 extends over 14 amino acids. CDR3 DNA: TGTGCCTACTACAGGGCTCCGAACACCGGGGAGCTGTTTTTT. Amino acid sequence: CAYYRAPNTGELFF.

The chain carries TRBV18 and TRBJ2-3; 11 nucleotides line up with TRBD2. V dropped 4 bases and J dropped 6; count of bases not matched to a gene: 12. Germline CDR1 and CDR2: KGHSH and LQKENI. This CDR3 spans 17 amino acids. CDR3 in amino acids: CASSLLSGTSGGDTQYF. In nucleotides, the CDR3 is TGTGCCAGCTCACTTCTTTCCGGGACTAGCGGAGGGGATACGCAGTATTTT.

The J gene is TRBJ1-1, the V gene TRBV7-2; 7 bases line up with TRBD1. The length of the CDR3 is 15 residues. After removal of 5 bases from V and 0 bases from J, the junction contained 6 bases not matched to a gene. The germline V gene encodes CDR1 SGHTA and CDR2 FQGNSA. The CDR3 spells CASSPQDRVNTEAFF. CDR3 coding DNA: TGTGCCAGCAGCCCCCAAGACAGGGTGAACACTGAAGCTTTCTTT. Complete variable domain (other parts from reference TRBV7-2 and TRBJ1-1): GAGVSQSPSNKVTEKGKDVELRCDPISGHTALYWYRQSLGQGLEFLIYFQGNSAPDKSGLPSDRFSAERTGGSVSTLTIQRTQQEDSAVYLCASSPQDRVNTEAFFGQGTRLTVV.

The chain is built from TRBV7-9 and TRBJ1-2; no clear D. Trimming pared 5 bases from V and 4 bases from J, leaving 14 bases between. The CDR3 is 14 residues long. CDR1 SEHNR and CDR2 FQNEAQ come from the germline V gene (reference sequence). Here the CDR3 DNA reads TGTGCCAGCAGCCTCGACCACTACGGCTATGGCTACACCTTC. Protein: CASSLDHYGYGYTF.

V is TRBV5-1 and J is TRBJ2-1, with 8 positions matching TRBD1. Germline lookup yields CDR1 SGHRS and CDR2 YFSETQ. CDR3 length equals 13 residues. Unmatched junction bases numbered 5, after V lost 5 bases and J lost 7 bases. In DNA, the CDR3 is TGCGCCAGCAGATACACAGGGGGTAATGAGCAGTTCTTC. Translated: CASRYTGGNEQFF.

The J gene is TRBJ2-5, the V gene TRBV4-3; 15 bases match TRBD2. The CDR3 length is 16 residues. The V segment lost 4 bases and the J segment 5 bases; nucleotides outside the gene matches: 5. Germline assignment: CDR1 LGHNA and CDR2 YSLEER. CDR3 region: CASSRGGLAGGETQYF. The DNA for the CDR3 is TGCGCCAGCAGCCGCGGGGGACTAGCGGGAGGCGAGACCCAGTACTTC.

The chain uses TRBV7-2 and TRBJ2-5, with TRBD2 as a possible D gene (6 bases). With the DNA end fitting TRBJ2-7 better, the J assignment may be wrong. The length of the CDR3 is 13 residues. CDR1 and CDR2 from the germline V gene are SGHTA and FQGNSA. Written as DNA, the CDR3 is TGTGCCAGCAGCCCGCCCGGGAGCTACGAGCAGTACTTC. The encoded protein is CASSPPGSYEQYF.

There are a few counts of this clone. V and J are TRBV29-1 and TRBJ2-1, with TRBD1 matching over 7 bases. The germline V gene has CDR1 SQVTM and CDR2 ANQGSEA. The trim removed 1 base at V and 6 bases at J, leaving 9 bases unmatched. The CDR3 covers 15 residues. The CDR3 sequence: CSVEGLQGWGNEQFF. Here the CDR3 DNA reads TGCAGCGTTGAAGGTTTACAGGGGTGGGGCAATGAGCAGTTCTTC.

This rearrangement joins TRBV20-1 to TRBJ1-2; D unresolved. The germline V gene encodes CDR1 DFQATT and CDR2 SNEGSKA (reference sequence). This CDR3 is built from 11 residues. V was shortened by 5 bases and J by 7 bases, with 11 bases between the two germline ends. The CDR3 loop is CSAPQAAGYTF. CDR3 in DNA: TGCAGTGCTCCCCAGGCTGCTGGCTACACCTTC.

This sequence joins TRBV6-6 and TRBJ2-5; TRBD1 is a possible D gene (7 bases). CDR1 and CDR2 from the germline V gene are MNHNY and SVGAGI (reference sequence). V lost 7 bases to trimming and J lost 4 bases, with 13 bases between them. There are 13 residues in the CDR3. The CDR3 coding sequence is TGTGCCAGCAAGTCAGGGGGGAGAGAGACCCAGTACTTC. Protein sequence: CASKSGGRETQYF.

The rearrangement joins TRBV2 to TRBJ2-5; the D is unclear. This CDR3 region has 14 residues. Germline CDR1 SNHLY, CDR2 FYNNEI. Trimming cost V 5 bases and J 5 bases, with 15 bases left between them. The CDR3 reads CASSLIGARETQYF. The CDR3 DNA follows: TGTGCCAGCAGTTTAATCGGAGCTCGGGAGACCCAGTACTTC.

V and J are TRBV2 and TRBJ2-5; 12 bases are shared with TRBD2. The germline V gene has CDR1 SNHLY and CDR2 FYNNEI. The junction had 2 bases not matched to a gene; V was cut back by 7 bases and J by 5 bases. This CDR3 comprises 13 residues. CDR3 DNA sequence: TGTGCCAGCACCGGACTAGCGGGGGAGACCCAGTACTTC. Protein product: CASTGLAGETQYF.

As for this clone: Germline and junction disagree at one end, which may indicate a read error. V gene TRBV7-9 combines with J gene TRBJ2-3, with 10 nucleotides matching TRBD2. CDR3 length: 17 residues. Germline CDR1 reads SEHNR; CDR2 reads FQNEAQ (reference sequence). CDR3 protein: CSSSLPSGGSSTDTQYF. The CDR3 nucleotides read TGTTCCAGCAGCTTGCCTAGCGGGGGCTCTAGCACAGATACGCAGTATTTT.

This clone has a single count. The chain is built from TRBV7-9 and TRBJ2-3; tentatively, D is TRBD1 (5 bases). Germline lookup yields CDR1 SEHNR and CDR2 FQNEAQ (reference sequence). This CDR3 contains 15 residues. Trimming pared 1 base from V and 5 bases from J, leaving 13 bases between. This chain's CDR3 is CASSLVVGAEDTQYF. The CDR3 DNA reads TGTGCCAGCAGCTTAGTCGTAGGGGCCGAAGATACGCAGTATTTT.

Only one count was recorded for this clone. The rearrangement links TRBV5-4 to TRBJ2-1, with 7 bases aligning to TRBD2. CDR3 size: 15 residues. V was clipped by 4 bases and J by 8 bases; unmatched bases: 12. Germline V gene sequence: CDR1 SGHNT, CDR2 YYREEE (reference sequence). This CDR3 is CASSPRSGKGHEQFF. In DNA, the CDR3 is TGTGCCAGCAGCCCACGAAGCGGGAAGGGGCATGAGCAGTTCTTC. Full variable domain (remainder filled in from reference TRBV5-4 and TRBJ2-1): ETGVTQSPTHLIKTRGQQVTLRCSSQSGHNTVSWYQQALGQGPQFIFQYYREEENGRGNFPPRFSGLQFPNYSSELNVNALELDDSALYLCASSPRSGKGHEQFFGPGTRLTVL.

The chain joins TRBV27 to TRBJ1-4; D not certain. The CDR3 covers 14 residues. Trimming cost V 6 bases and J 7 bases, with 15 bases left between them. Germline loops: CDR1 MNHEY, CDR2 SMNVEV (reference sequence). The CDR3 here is CASSSVRGSEKLFF. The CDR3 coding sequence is TGTGCCAGCAGCTCCGTACGGGGATCTGAAAAACTGTTTTTT. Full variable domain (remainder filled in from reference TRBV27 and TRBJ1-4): EAQVTQNPRYLITVTGKKLTVTCSQNMNHEYMSWYRQDPGLGLRQIYYSMNVEVTDKGDVPEGYKVSRKEKRNFPLILESPSPNQTSLYFCASSSVRGSEKLFFGSGTQLSVL.

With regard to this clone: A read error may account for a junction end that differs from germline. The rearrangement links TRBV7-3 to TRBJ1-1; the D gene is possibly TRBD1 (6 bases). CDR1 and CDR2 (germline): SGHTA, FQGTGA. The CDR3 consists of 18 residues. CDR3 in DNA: TGTTCCAGCCGCTTGCGGGCAGAGGGGGGGTTTGAGAACACTGAAGCTTTCTTT. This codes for CSSRLRAEGGFENTEAFF.

The CDR3 spells CAISPDRGREKLFF. In DNA, the CDR3 is TGTGCCATCAGTCCTGACAGGGGGCGTGAAAAACTGTTTTTT. This sequence joins TRBV10-3 and TRBJ1-4, with 10 positions matching TRBD1. CDR3 size: 14 residues. Germline V gene sequence: CDR1 ENHRY, CDR2 SYGVKD. J gave up 7 bases and V 5 bases, and 4 bases lay outside the gene matches.

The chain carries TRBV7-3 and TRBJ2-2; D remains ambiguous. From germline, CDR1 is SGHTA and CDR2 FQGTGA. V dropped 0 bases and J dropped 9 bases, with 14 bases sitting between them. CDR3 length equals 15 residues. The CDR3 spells CASSLTGQVARELFF. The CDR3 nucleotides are TGTGCCAGCAGCTTAACAGGTCAAGTAGCCAGGGAGCTGTTTTTT.

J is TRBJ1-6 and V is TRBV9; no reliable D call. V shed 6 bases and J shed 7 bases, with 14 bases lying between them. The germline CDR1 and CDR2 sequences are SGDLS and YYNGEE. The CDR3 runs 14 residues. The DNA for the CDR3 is TGTGCCAGCACGGGAGATCAACACAATTCACCCCTCCACTTT. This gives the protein CASTGDQHNSPLHF.

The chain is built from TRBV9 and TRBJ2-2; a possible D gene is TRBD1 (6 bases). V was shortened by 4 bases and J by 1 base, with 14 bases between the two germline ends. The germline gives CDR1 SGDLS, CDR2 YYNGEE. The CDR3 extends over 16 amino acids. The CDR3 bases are TGTGCCAGCAGCCCCACTACAGGGAGGAACACCGGGGAGCTGTTTTTT. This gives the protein CASSPTTGRNTGELFF.

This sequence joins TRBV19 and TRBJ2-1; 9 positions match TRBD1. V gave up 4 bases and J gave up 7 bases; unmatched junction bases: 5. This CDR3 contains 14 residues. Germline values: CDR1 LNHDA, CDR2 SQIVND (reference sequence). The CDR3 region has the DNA TGTGCCAGTAGTAAACCGGGACAGGGTAATGAGCAGTTCTTC. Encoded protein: CASSKPGQGNEQFF.